These 15 T cell receptor beta chains came from one sample sequenced in a study of blood T cell repertoires in COVID-19. Libraries were prepared by immunoSEQ multiplex PCR; TCRdb keeps only in-frame clonotypes and omits some of them. This sample has under 250,000 clones; around 86% occur once, and the top ten carry around 2%. The sequencing input was peripheral blood. The receptors shown here come from a man aged 25 to 40 who had recovered from COVID-19.

The chain links TRBV27 to TRBJ1-5, with TRBD1 as a possible D gene (5 bases). In germline, CDR1 is MNHEY, CDR2 SMNVEV (reference sequence). Deletions cut 5 bases from V and 3 bases from J, with 11 bases between. The CDR3 has 14 residues. In nucleotides, the CDR3 is TGTGCCAGCAGTGCTAGGGGCTACAATCAGCCCCAGCATTTT. This translates into CASSARGYNQPQHF.

The chain has TRBV7-3 and TRBJ2-5; D is perhaps TRBD1 (5 bases). V gave up 4 bases and J gave up 5 bases, with 11 bases separating them. Germline loops: CDR1 SGHTA, CDR2 FQGTGA. The CDR3 extends over 13 amino acids. This CDR3 is CASSSGSLETQYF. CDR3 in DNA: TGTGCCAGCAGCTCAGGGTCTCTGGAGACCCAGTACTTC.

This chain links TRBV3-1 (or the pseudogene TRBV3-2) with TRBJ1-1, with unresolved D. There are 15 residues in the CDR3. V was trimmed by 0 bases and J by 7 bases, leaving 15 bases between them. Germline-derived CDR1 and CDR2 are LGHDT and YNNKEL (reference sequence). CDR3 in amino acids: CASSQDERTNYEAFF. The DNA of the CDR3 is TGTGCCAGCAGCCAAGATGAAAGGACTAATTATGAAGCTTTCTTT.

The chain carries TRBV9 and TRBJ2-7; tentatively, D is TRBD1 (6 bases). V gave up 0 bases and J gave up 3 bases, with 10 bases separating them. The CDR3 loop spans 14 amino acids. The germline V gene encodes CDR1 SGDLS and CDR2 YYNGEE. This CDR3 reads CASSVEQGNYEQYF. CDR3 sequence (DNA): TGTGCCAGCAGCGTAGAACAGGGAAACTACGAGCAGTACTTC.

The genes are TRBV5-4 and TRBJ2-5, with 8 bases aligning to TRBD1. CDR3 length: 13 residues. Per germline, CDR1 SGHNT and CDR2 YYREEE (reference sequence). V lost 3 bases, J lost 7 bases, and 5 bases stayed unmatched. CDR3 DNA: TGTGCCAGCAGCTCCGGACAGGGAACGACCCAGTACTTC. Translation gives CASSSGQGTTQYF.

This sequence joins TRBV7-6 and TRBJ2-3, with TRBD2 identical over 10 bases. The V gene end was trimmed by 5 bases and the J gene end by 2 bases; junction bases not matched to a gene: 7. CDR3 length: 16 residues. The V gene's germline CDR1 is SGHVS and CDR2 FNYEAQ. The CDR3 sequence: CASSTILAGSTDTQYF. DNA of the CDR3: TGTGCCAGCAGCACTATACTAGCGGGGTCCACAGATACGCAGTATTTT.

The V gene is TRBV10-3, the J gene TRBJ2-3; 10 positions match TRBD2. The CDR3 is 16 residues long. CDR1 is ENHRY and CDR2 is SYGVKD in the germline V gene. The trim removed 6 bases at V and 2 bases at J, leaving 8 bases unmatched. The CDR3 nucleotides read TGTGCCATCAGCTCCGGACTAGCGGCCTCCACAGATACGCAGTATTTT. Translated, it gives CAISSGLAASTDTQYF.

The V and J genes are TRBV7-2 and TRBJ1-2; D remains unclear. Trimming removed 2 bases at V and 1 base at J, with 5 bases between. Germline V gene sequence: CDR1 SGHTA, CDR2 FQGNSA. This CDR3 region has 13 residues. CDR3 in DNA: TGTGCCAGCAGCTTACTCCTTAACTATGGCTACACCTTC. It translates to CASSLLLNYGYTF.

This chain uses TRBV6-5 with TRBJ2-3; D perhaps matches TRBD2 (5 bases). Trimming left V 6 bases short and J 6 bases short, with 7 bases between. This CDR3 has 11 residues. Looked up from germline, CDR1 is MNHEY and CDR2 is SVGAGI. CDR3 region: CASRGADTQYF. In DNA, the CDR3 is TGTGCCAGCAGGGGAGCGGATACGCAGTATTTT.

The chain employs TRBV4-1 and TRBJ2-2; TRBD2 is a possible D gene (6 bases). The CDR3 loop spans 15 amino acids. Trimming removed 1 base at V and 4 bases at J, with 10 bases between. Germline lookup yields CDR1 MGHRA and CDR2 YSYEKL. Here the CDR3 DNA reads TGCGCCAGCAGCCAAGGGCCAGCGGGCACCGGGGAGCTGTTTTTT. This sequence encodes CASSQGPAGTGELFF.

This chain links TRBV5-1 with TRBJ2-1; 10 bases fit TRBD2. CDR1 SGHRS and CDR2 YFSETQ come from the germline V gene. After removal of 5 bases from V and 5 bases from J, the junction contained 7 bases not matched to a gene. This CDR3 is built from 15 residues. For the CDR3, the DNA is TGCGCCAGCAGGTTAGCGGGGGGCCCCCACAATGAGCAGTTCTTC. Translation gives CASRLAGGPHNEQFF.

The rearrangement links TRBV2 to TRBJ2-7; 7 nucleotides line up with TRBD1. CDR1 and CDR2 from the germline V gene are SNHLY and FYNNEI. This CDR3 region has 15 residues. Trimming cost V 4 bases and J 2 bases; bases outside gene matches: 8. CDR3 nucleotide sequence: TGTGCCAGCAGTGGGGACAGTTTAGAGACCTACGAGCAGTACTTC. It yields the protein CASSGDSLETYEQYF.

A few counts support this clone. The chain combines TRBV4-1 with TRBJ2-4; TRBD1 agrees at 8 bases. This CDR3 is 18 amino acids long. The V segment lost 0 bases and the J segment 3 bases; nucleotides outside the gene matches: 10. Germline-derived CDR1 and CDR2 are MGHRA and YSYEKL. In DNA form, the CDR3 reads TGCGCCAGCAGCCAAGATTATTTTACAGGGGGTAACAAAAACATTCAGTACTTC. Its translation is CASSQDYFTGGNKNIQYF.

J is TRBJ2-7 and V is TRBV6-4; 8 bases map to TRBD2. Germline V gives CDR1 MRHNA, CDR2 SNTAGT. The CDR3 is 18 amino acids. J lost 0 bases, V lost 2 bases, and 12 bases had no gene match. CDR3 amino acids: CASSDVPATGGSSYEQYF. CDR3 nucleotides: TGTGCCAGCAGTGACGTACCGGCAACGGGGGGGAGCTCCTACGAGCAGTACTTC.

The chain links TRBV4-1 to TRBJ1-2; 7 bases line up with TRBD1. Germline trimming cut 6 bases from V and 5 bases from J; bases unmatched to any gene: 9. This CDR3 comprises 14 residues. Germline V CDR1 and CDR2: MGHRA, YSYEKL. CDR3 sequence (DNA): TGCGCCAGCAGTCCAGGGGGTGGGTATTATGGCTACACCTTC. It codes for CASSPGGGYYGYTF.